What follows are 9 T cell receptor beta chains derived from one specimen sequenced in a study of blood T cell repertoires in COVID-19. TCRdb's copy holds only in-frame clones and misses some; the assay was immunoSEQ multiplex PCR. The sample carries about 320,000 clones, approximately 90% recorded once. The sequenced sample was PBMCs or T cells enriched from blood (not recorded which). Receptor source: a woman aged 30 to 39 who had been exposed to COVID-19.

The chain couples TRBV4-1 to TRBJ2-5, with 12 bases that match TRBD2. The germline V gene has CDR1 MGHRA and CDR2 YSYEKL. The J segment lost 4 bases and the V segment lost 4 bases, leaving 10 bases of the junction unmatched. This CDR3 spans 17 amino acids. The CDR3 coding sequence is TGCGCCAGCAGCCCTCTACTAGCGGGGGGCCTCCCAGAGACCCAGTACTTC. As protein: CASSPLLAGGLPETQYF.

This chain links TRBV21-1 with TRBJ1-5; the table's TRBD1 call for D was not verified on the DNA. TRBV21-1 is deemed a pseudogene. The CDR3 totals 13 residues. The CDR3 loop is CASRDSYNQPQHF. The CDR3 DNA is TGTGCCAGCAGGGACAGTTACAATCAGCCCCAGCATTTT.

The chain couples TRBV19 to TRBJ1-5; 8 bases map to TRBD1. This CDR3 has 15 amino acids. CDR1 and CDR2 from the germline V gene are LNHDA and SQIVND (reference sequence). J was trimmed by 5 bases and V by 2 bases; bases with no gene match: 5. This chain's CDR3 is CASSISGTGDQPQHF. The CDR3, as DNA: TGTGCCAGTAGTATATCAGGGACAGGCGATCAGCCCCAGCATTTT.

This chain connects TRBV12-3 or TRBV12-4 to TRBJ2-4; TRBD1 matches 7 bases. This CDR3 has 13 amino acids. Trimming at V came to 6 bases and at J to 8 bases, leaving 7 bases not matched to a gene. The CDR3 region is CASRGQNSDIQYF. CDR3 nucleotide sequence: TGTGCCAGCAGGGGACAGAACTCCGACATTCAGTACTTC.

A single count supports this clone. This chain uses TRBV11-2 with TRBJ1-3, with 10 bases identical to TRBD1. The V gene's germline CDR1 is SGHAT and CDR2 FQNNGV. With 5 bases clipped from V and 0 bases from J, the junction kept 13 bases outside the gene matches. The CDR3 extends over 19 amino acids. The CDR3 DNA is TGTGCCAGCAGCGTTGACCGGGTGGGACAGGGGTTCTCTGGAAACACCATATATTTT. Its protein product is CASSVDRVGQGFSGNTIYF.

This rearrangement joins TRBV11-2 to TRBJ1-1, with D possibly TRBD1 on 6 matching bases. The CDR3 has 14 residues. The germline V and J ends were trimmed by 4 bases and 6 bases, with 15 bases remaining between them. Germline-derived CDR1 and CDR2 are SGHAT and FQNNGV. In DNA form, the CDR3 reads TGTGCCAGCAGCTCCTGGGGACAAAAGGCTGAAGCTTTCTTT. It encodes CASSSWGQKAEAFF.

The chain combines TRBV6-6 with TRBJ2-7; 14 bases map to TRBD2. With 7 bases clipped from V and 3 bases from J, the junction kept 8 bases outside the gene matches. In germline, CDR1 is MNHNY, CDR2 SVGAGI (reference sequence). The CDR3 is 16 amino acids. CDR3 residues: CASNQQGLAGDYEQYF. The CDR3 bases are TGTGCCAGCAACCAGCAGGGACTAGCGGGGGACTACGAGCAGTACTTC.

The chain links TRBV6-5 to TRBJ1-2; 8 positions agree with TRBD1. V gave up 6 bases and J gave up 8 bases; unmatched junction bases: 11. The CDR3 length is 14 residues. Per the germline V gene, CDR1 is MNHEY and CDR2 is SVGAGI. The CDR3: CASRRTGWSWGYTF. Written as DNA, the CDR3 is TGTGCCAGCAGACGGACAGGGTGGTCTTGGGGCTACACCTTC.

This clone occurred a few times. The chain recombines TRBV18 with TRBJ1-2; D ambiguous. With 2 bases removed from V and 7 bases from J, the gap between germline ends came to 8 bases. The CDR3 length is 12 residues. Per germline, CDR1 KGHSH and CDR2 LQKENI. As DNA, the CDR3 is TGTGCCAGCTCACCAGGAGGGAGTGGCTACACCTTC. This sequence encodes CASSPGGSGYTF.